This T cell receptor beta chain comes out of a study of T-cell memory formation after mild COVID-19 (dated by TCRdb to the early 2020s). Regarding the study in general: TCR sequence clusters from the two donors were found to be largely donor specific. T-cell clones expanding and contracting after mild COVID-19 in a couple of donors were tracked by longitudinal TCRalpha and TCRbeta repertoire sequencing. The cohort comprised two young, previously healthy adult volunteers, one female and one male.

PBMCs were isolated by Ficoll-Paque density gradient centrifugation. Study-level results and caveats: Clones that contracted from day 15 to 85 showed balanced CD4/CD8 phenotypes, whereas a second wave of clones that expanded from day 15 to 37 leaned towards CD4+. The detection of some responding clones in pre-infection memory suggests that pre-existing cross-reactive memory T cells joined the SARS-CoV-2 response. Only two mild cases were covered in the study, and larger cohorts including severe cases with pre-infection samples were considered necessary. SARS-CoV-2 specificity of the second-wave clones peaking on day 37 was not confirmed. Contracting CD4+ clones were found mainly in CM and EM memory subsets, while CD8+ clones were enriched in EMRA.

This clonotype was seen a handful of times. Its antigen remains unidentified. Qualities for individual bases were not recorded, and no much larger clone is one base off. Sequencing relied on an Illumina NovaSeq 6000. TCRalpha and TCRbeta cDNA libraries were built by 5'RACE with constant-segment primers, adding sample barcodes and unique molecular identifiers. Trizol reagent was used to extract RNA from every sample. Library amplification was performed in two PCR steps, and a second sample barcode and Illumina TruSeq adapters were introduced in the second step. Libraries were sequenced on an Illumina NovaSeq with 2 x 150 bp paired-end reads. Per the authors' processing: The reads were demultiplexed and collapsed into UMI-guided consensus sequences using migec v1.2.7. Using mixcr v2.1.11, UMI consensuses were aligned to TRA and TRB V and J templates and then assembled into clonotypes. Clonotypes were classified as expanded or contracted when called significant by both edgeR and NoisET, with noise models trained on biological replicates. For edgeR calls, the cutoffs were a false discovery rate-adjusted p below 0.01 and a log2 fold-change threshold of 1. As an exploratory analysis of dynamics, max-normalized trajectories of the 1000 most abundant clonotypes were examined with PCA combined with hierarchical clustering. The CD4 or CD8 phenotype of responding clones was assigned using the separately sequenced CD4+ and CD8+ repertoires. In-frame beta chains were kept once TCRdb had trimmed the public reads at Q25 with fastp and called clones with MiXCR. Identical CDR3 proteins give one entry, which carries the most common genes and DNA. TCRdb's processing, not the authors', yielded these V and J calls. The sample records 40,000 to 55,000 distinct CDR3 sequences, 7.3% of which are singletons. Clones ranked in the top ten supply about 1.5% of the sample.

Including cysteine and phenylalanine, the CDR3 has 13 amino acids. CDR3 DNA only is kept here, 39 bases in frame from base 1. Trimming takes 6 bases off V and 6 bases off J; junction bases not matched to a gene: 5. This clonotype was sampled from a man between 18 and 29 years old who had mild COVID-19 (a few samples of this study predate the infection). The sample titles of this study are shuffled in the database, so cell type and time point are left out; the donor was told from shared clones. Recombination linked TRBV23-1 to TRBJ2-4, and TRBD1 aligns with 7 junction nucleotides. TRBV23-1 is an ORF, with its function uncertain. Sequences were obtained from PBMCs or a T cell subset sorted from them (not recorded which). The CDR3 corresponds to CASRGDRRNIQYF. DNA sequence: TGCGCCAGCAGAGGGGACAGAAGAAACATTCAGTACTTC.